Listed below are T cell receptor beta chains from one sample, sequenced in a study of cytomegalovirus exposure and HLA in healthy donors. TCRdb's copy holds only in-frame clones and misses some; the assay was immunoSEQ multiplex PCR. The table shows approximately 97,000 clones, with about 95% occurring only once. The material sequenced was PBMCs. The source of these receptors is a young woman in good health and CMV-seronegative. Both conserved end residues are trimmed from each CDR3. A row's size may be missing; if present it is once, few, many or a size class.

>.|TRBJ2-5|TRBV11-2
ASSLVPGQQETQY
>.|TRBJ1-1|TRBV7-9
ASSSGPGAF
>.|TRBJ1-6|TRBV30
AWSGGTGSSPLH
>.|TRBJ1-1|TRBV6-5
ASSYSDSMNTEAF
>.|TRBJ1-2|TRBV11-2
ASSFDRGNGYT
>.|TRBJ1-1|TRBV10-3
AITRHEGRGEKGAF
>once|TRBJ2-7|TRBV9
ASGRGGSYEQY
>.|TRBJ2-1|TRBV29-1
SVEGTSGTGYNEQF
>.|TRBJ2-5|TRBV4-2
ASSPRTGGETQY
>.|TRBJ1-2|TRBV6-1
ASLRGARYGYT
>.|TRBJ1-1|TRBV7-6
ASSPRTGGGFNTEAF
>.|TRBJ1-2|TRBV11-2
ASSAYSITHGYT
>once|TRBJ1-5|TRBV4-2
ASSQDGQGSQPQH
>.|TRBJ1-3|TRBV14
ASSQAGFGNTIY
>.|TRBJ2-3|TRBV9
ASSVEGTSGGNVDTQY
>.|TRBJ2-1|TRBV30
AWSGQLRLGEQF
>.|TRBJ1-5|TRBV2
ASRQGNQPQH
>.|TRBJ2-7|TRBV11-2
ASSYGGYEQY
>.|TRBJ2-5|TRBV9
ASSVEGLAETQY
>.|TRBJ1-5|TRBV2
ASSEETGMTNQPQH
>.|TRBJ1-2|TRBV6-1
ASSGVLPNYGYT
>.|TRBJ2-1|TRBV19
ASRDRRPYNEQF
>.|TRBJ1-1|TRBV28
ASSLEGTGFEAF
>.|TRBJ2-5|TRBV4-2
ASSQVSKWDTPGETQY
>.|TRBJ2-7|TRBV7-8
ASSPRGREEPN
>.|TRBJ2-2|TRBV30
AWSSLSGTNTGELF
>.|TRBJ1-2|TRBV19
ASSDPGLYGYT